At least ten counts were recorded for the clone carrying this T cell receptor (beta chain). This specimen belongs to a study of early T cells in non-severe SARS-CoV-2 infection. The TCR library protocol was used to attach unique molecular identifiers. These identifiers were attached to individual cDNA molecules. Via MiXCR, TCRdb re-called the 5' RACE reads, giving one row per CDR3 protein. The data hold tens of thousands of distinct CDR3 sequences, with 6.6% observed a single time. The CDR3 has 14 residues. With 6 bases clipped from V and 2 bases from J, the junction kept 3 bases outside the gene matches. CDR1 is DFQATT, CDR2 SNEGSKA, per germline (reference sequence).

The TCR comes from an adult who was a healthcare worker with PCR-confirmed SARS-CoV-2 infection or an uninfected control (not recorded which). The chain is built from TRBV20-1 and TRBJ2-6, with 8 nucleotides matching TRBD1. The sequenced material came from whole blood. CDR3 bases: TGCAGTGCAGCACAGGGGGCTGGGGCCAACGTCCTGACTTTC. Protein: CSAAQGAGANVLTF.